Below are 4 T cell receptor beta chains sequenced from a single sample in a study of T cells in Graves' hyperthyroidism and ophthalmopathy. Regions amplified from RNA transcripts were the TCR beta CDR3 regions. Primed by the HTBI set, a first-round RT-PCR was run on the TCR CDR3. TCRdb fed the multiplex PCR reads into MiXCR, producing one record per CDR3 protein. Of 450,000 to 700,000 distinct CDR3 sequences in the sample, under 60% were seen once. The sequencing input was peripheral blood or thyroid tissue (not recorded which). All receptors derive from an adult woman with Graves' disease, either hyperthyroidism or ophthalmopathy (not recorded which).

Only a few counts were recorded for this clonotype. The chain combines TRBV3-1 with TRBJ1-2; D is ambiguous. The CDR3 covers 13 residues. Per germline, CDR1 LGHDT and CDR2 YNNKEL (reference sequence). V lost 3 bases to trimming and J lost 7 bases, with 12 bases between them. CDR3 residues: CASSHGRSSGYTF. The CDR3 DNA is TGTGCCAGCAGCCATGGACGGAGCAGTGGCTACACCTTC. Based on the CDR3 plus reference TRBV3-1 and TRBJ1-2, the full variable domain is DTAVSQTPKYLVTQMGNDKSIKCEQNLGHDTMYWYKQDSKKFLKIMFSYNNKELIINETVPNRFSPKSPDKAHLNLHINSLELGDSAVYFCASSHGRSSGYTFGSGTRLTVV.

This clonotype was seen a few times. No conserved phenylalanine or tryptophan is present at the end of the CDR3, so a read error is the likely explanation. No DNA is shown, since the ends of the CDR3 on it are uncertain; the CDR3 is the one TCRdb lists. The V and J genes are TRBV7-3 and TRBJ2-5; whether TRBD1, the table's D call, matches the DNA was not checked. The CDR3 has 15 amino acids, counting both end residues. CDR1 and CDR2 (germline): SGHTA, FQGTGA. The CDR3 here is CASSLRGNYGYTFGS.

The chain couples TRBV6-5 to TRBJ2-7; D is possibly TRBD2 (5 bases). This CDR3 region has 13 residues. V dropped 6 bases and J dropped 4 bases, with 13 bases sitting between them. Germline V lookup: CDR1 MNHEY, CDR2 SVGAGI. The CDR3 loop reads CASRPTRGYEQYF. The CDR3 region has the DNA TGTGCCAGCAGACCCACCCGCGGGTACGAGCAGTACTTC.

J is TRBJ2-1 and V is TRBV19, with D tentatively TRBD1 (5 bases). Trimming cost V 5 bases and J 0 bases, with 20 bases left between them. The germline CDR1 and CDR2 sequences are LNHDA and SQIVND (reference sequence). This CDR3 region has 18 residues. CDR3: CASSQGAAGPSSYNEQFF. The CDR3 DNA reads as TGTGCCAGTAGTCAGGGCGCGGCCGGGCCGAGCTCCTACAATGAGCAGTTCTTC.